Below, 21 T cell receptor beta chains from the same sample are listed, as sequenced in a study of blood T cells in healthy people across ages. A sample-barcoded 5' primer and a J-beta primer mix were used in a second PCR of roughly 6 to 12 cycles. TCRdb processed the 5' RACE reads anew with MiXCR; each CDR3 protein has one entry. The sample lists roughly 930,000 distinct CDR3 sequences, around 46% seen once, with roughly 13% in the top ten. Sequencing was carried out using blood. These TCRs come from a man aged 25 to 45 in good health.

The chain has TRBV6-2 or TRBV6-3 and TRBJ2-3; 7 bases are a match to TRBD1. This CDR3 contains 13 residues. The V gene's germline CDR1 is MNHEY and CDR2 SVGEGT. V lost 11 bases and J lost 5; bases outside the gene matches: 10. This CDR3 reads CAGTHQGEDTQYF. Here the CDR3 DNA reads TGTGCCGGCACCCACCAGGGGGAAGATACGCAGTATTTT.

V and J are TRBV10-3 and TRBJ2-3; no clear D. With 4 bases removed from V and 0 bases from J, the gap between germline ends came to 8 bases. Germline V gene lookup returns CDR1 ENHRY and CDR2 SYGVKD. The CDR3 is made up of 14 amino acids. The CDR3 loop reads CAISGATSTDTQYF. DNA of the CDR3: TGTGCCATCAGTGGCGCCACTAGCACAGATACGCAGTATTTT.

Remarks on this clonotype: A read error is possible here, since a much larger clone lies one base away. The chain uses TRBV30 and TRBJ2-3, with D unresolved. The CDR3 contains 12 residues. The germline V gene has CDR1 GTSNPN and CDR2 SVGIG (reference sequence). V was shortened by 8 bases and J by 4 bases, with 13 bases between the two germline ends. Here the CDR3 DNA reads TGTGCCGTAGACCCGTTGGCAGATACGCAGTATTTT. Translating it yields CAVDPLADTQYF.

This chain connects TRBV12-3 or TRBV12-4 to TRBJ2-5; D unclear. V was trimmed by 2 bases and J by 0 bases, leaving 7 bases between them. The CDR3 runs 14 residues. This CDR3 is CASSLLSDQETQYF. The CDR3, as DNA: TGTGCCAGCAGTTTACTATCGGACCAAGAGACCCAGTACTTC.

The chain is built from TRBV7-9 and TRBJ2-1, with TRBD2 matching 9 bases. The germline V gene encodes CDR1 SEHNR and CDR2 FQNEAQ (reference sequence). CDR3 length: 15 residues. V gave up 4 bases and J gave up 6 bases; unmatched junction bases: 7. The chain's CDR3 is CASSYAGTSFNEQFF. In DNA form, the CDR3 reads TGTGCCAGCAGCTACGCCGGGACTAGCTTCAATGAGCAGTTCTTC. The variable domain in full, completed from reference TRBV7-9 and TRBJ2-1, reads DTGVSQNPRHKITKRGQNVTFRCDPISEHNRLYWYRQTLGQGPEFLTYFQNEAQLEKSRLLSDRFSAERPKGSFSTLEIQRTEQGDSAMYLCASSYAGTSFNEQFFGPGTRLTVL.

This clonotype was recorded a few times. The genes are TRBV12-3 or TRBV12-4 and TRBJ2-1; 8 bases fit TRBD1. The CDR3 consists of 15 residues. The V gene end was trimmed by 4 bases and the J gene end by 5 bases; junction bases not matched to a gene: 7. Written as DNA, the CDR3 is TGTGCCAGCAGTTCAGGACAGGGAAGGAACAATGAGCAGTTCTTC. It is translated as CASSSGQGRNNEQFF.

The rearrangement uses TRBV12-3 or TRBV12-4 and TRBJ2-7; D remains unclear. Trimming took 1 base from V and 5 from J, leaving 6 bases between them. This CDR3 comprises 12 residues. CDR3 loop: CASSLGTDEQYF. For the CDR3, the DNA is TGTGCCAGCAGTTTAGGGACGGACGAGCAGTACTTC.

This chain connects TRBV13 to TRBJ2-1; 13 nucleotides align to TRBD2. CDR1 is PRHDT and CDR2 is FYEKMQ in the germline V gene (reference sequence). CDR3 length: 15 amino acids. V was clipped by 7 bases and J by 13 bases; unmatched bases: 13. CDR3 bases: TGTGCCAGCACCCTCCGGGGGACTAGCGGGACCTCCCAGTTCTTC. Translating it yields CASTLRGTSGTSQFF.

V and J are TRBV20-1 and TRBJ2-5; D is unclear. Near its end, the DNA agrees better with TRBJ2-7, so the J call may be wrong. The CDR3 runs to 13 residues. Germline loops: CDR1 DFQATT, CDR2 SNEGSKA (reference sequence). CDR3 loop: CSAQRTQEYEQYF. CDR3 nucleotide sequence: TGCAGTGCACAACGGACCCAGGAGTACGAGCAGTACTTC.

A few counts support this clonotype. The chain employs TRBV9 and TRBJ1-1; no clear D. This CDR3 is 14 amino acids long. Germline CDR1 reads SGDLS; CDR2 reads YYNGEE. Trimming took off 0 bases at V and 3 bases at J, with 9 bases between the two ends. As DNA, the CDR3 is TGTGCCAGCAGCGTAGATTCCGGCTACACTGAAGCTTTCTTT. Protein sequence: CASSVDSGYTEAFF.

The chain couples TRBV18 to TRBJ1-1; TRBD1 matches at 7 bases. The V gene end was trimmed by 0 bases and the J gene end by 4 bases; junction bases not matched to a gene: 8. CDR1 and CDR2 from the germline V gene are KGHSH and LQKENI. The CDR3 runs 16 residues. In nucleotides, the CDR3 is TGTGCCAGCTCACCACCTTACTCGGCAGGGGGCACTGAAGCTTTCTTT. Translating it yields CASSPPYSAGGTEAFF.

The J gene is TRBJ1-6, the V gene TRBV2; perhaps TRBD1 as D (6 bases). CDR1 is SNHLY and CDR2 is FYNNEI in the germline V gene. The V end lost 10 bases, the J end lost 10 bases, and 20 bases lay between the germline ends. This CDR3 is 14 amino acids long. The CDR3 DNA reads TGTGCCATACGTTTGGACAGACCGAGATCACCCCTCCACTTT. This gives the protein CAIRLDRPRSPLHF.

In the case of this clonotype: A junction boundary mismatches the germline segment, possibly from a read error. The chain links TRBV11-3 to TRBJ2-1; D is possibly TRBD2 (6 bases). CDR3 length equals 15 residues. CDR1 and CDR2 (germline): SGHNT, YENEEA. CDR3 DNA: TGTGCCAGCAGCCCCCTGGGCGGGGTCTACAATAAGCAGTTCTTC. This codes for CASSPLGGVYNKQFF.

V gene TRBV29-1 combines with J gene TRBJ2-7; D remains unclear. The CDR3 loop spans 14 amino acids. Germline CDR1 and CDR2: SQVTM and ANQGSEA. The ends were cut back, 1 base at V and 0 bases at J, with 10 bases in the middle. The CDR3 spells CSVEGDSDSYEQYF. CDR3 sequence (DNA): TGCAGCGTTGAAGGAGATTCCGACTCCTACGAGCAGTACTTC.

The chain has TRBV20-1 and TRBJ2-1, with TRBD1 matching 7 bases. The trim removed 6 bases at V and 3 bases at J, leaving 11 bases unmatched. The CDR3 spans 15 residues. Germline CDR1 DFQATT, CDR2 SNEGSKA (reference sequence). This CDR3 is CSADKAGTDYNEQFF. The CDR3 DNA reads TGCAGTGCAGACAAGGCCGGGACAGACTACAATGAGCAGTTCTTC.

The chain links TRBV12-3 or TRBV12-4 to TRBJ2-5; the match to TRBD2 covers 12 bases. The ends lost 3 bases at V and 11 bases at J; junction bases unmatched: 16. This CDR3 is 17 amino acids long. CDR3: CASSFSPSGGVYNEQYF. The CDR3, as DNA: TGTGCCAGCAGTTTCTCCCCTAGCGGGGGGGTCTACAATGAGCAGTACTTC.

The V and J genes are TRBV29-1 and TRBJ2-7; 8 bases match TRBD1. V lost 7 bases and J lost 7; bases outside the gene matches: 15. The V gene's germline CDR1 is SQVTM and CDR2 ANQGSEA. The CDR3 length is 14 residues. This CDR3 is CSGLGQGLYNEQYF. CDR3 bases: TGCAGCGGCCTAGGACAGGGCCTTTACAATGAGCAGTACTTC.

This clonotype occurred many times. V usage is TRBV9 and J usage is TRBJ2-1, with D possibly matching TRBD2 (6 bases). Germline V gives CDR1 SGDLS, CDR2 YYNGEE. The CDR3 spans 15 residues. V dropped 3 bases and J dropped 6 bases, with 16 bases sitting between them. For the CDR3, the DNA is TGTGCCAGCAGCGAACGGGGGAACCCCGGCAATGAGCAGTTCTTC. Amino acid sequence: CASSERGNPGNEQFF. Using reference TRBV9 and TRBJ2-1 for the parts outside the CDR3, the full variable domain is DSGVTQTPKHLITATGQRVTLRCSPRSGDLSVYWYQQSLDQGLQFLIQYYNGEERAKGNILERFSAQQFPDLHSELNLSSLELGDSALYFCASSERGNPGNEQFFGPGTRLTVL.

The rearrangement uses TRBV24-1 and TRBJ2-2; the D is unclear. Germline-derived CDR1 and CDR2 are KGHDR and SFDVKD. The CDR3 runs 16 residues. Trimming pared 2 bases from V and 2 bases from J, leaving 11 bases between. This CDR3 is CATSDSSASNTGELFF. CDR3 sequence (DNA): TGTGCCACCAGTGATTCAAGCGCCAGTAACACCGGGGAGCTGTTTTTT.

The rearrangement uses TRBV20-1 and TRBJ2-5, with 13 bases identical to TRBD2. The V gene end was trimmed by 6 bases and the J gene end by 11 bases; junction bases not matched to a gene: 12. CDR3 length equals 14 residues. Germline-derived CDR1 and CDR2 are DFQATT and SNEGSKA (reference sequence). CDR3 DNA: TGCAGTGCCAAAGGACTAGCGGGGGTATTTGAGCAGTACTTC. This translates into CSAKGLAGVFEQYF.

This chain joins TRBV12-3 or TRBV12-4 and TRBJ2-3; no definite D call. V was clipped by 7 bases and J by 6 bases, with 14 bases between them. This CDR3 spans 13 amino acids. CDR3 region: CASIPGPLDTQYF. The CDR3 nucleotides are TGTGCCAGCATCCCGGGTCCCTTGGATACGCAGTATTTT.